The sample holds many counts of the clone carrying this T cell receptor (beta chain). What it recognizes is unknown. Generated by immunoSEQ multiplex PCR, the TCRdb table keeps only in-frame clones and is missing some. The profile shows 55,000 to 75,000 clones, around 70% of them singletons. The record originates from a study of T cell clones after liver transplantation. Findings and limits, study-wide: Migration into the graft, not deletion, may explain lost graft donor-reactive T cells.

V was pared by 0 bases and J by 0 bases, with 12 bases between. There are 16 residues in the CDR3. The chain recombines TRBV23-1 with TRBJ2-7; perhaps TRBD1 as D (6 bases). TRBV23-1 is assigned to the ORF class and has an uncertain function. The receptor comes from a human patient who received a liver transplant. Some T cells may have come from the graft donor. The sample was CD4+ T cells from blood, taken at the approximately 16-month timepoint. The chain's CDR3 is CASSQSTTGTSYEQYV. The CDR3 nucleotides read TGCGCCAGCAGTCAATCAACAACAGGGACCTCCTACGAGCAGTACGTC.